Here is one TCR beta chain with its context. Its specificity is unknown. One base away lies a much larger clone, so this may be a sequencing read error. Germline V gives CDR1 DFQATT, CDR2 SNEGSKA (reference sequence). The CDR3 contains 17 residues. Unique molecular identifiers were incorporated when the TCRbeta library was constructed. MiXCR, applied by TCRdb to the PCR reads, yields one record per CDR3 protein. The profile shows around 700,000 distinct CDR3 sequences, about an eighth of them singletons. The record originates from a study of T-cell reconstitution after alpha-beta-depleted transplantation in children. Whole-study results and caveats: When one year had passed after transplant, most T-cell counts and diversity came from newly produced T cells. High day-60 TCRbeta diversity in some patients came from surviving recipient T cells and thymic progenitors. Reportedly, alpha-beta T cells present about two months post-transplant originated from several hundred expanded clones of graft origin.

This sequence joins TRBV20-1 and TRBJ1-2; D perhaps matches TRBD1 (6 bases). The receptor was isolated from a girl aged 2 to 10 with congenital amegakaryocytic thrombocytopenia, due to receive a stem cell transplant. The sample was PBMCs, taken before TCRalphabeta/CD19-depleted stem cell transplant. This CDR3 reads CSARPLQGTTPNYGDTF. The CDR3 DNA sequence: TGCAGTGCTAGGCCATTACAGGGCACGACACCCAACTATGGCGACACCTTC.